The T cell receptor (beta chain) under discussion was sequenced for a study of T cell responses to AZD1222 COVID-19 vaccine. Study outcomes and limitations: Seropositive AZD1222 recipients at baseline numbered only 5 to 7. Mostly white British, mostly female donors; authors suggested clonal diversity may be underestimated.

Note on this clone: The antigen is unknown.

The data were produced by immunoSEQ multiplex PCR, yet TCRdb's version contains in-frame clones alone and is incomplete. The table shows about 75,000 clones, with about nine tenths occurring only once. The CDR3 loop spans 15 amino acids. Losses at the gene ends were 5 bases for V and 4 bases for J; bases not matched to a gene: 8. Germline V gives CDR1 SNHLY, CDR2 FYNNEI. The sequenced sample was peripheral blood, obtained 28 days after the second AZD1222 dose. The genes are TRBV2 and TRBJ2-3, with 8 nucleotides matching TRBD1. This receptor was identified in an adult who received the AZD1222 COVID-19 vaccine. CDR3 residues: CASSNGQGRADTQYF. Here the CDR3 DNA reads TGTGCCAGCAGTAACGGACAGGGACGGGCAGATACGCAGTATTTT.